A single sample is the source of the 10 T cell receptor beta chains below, sequenced in a study of cytomegalovirus exposure and HLA in healthy donors (dated by TCRdb to about 2017). Receptor libraries were prepared by the immunoSEQ multiplex PCR assay. For the multiplex PCR, a mixture combining 60 forward primers for TCR Vbeta segments and 13 reverse primers for TCR Jbeta segments was used. TCRdb carries this immuneACCESS record with in-frame sequences only. Its versions omit some clonotypes, under half of them owing to an unresolved V gene in the studies checked, with the rest unexplained. For this sample there are around 100,000 clones; 76% appear just once. In total, the top ten clones hold over 3.5% of the sample. Sequencing was done on a sample of PBMCs. The source is a woman between 45 and 60 years old in good health and CMV-seropositive.

The V and J genes are TRBV6-1 and TRBJ2-7; TRBD2 matches 12 bases. The CDR3 is made up of 14 amino acids. After removal of 6 bases from V and 5 bases from J, the junction contained 5 bases not matched to a gene. Germline CDR1 is MNHNS and CDR2 is SASEGT. The CDR3 reads CASRRLAGVDEQYF. In DNA form, the CDR3 reads TGTGCCAGCAGGAGACTAGCGGGAGTCGACGAGCAGTACTTC.

The chain links TRBV6-6 to TRBJ1-2; tentative D call: TRBD1 (5 bases). The germline V gene encodes CDR1 MNHNY and CDR2 SVGAGI (reference sequence). Between the trimmed V and J ends, which lost 7 bases and 6 bases, there was a span of 18 bases. The CDR3 is 14 residues long. CDR3 protein: CASNLDNRQDGYTF. The CDR3, as DNA: TGTGCCAGCAACCTTGACAACAGGCAGGATGGCTACACCTTC.

About this clone itself: The same CDR3 arises from other DNA sequences in this sample as well. The rearrangement links TRBV11-2 to TRBJ1-5; D uncertain. The CDR3 has 14 residues. The germline CDR1 and CDR2 sequences are SGHAT and FQNNGV. V shed 1 base and J shed 3 bases, with 7 bases lying between them. The CDR3 sequence is CASSLGQFNQPQHF. CDR3 nucleotide sequence: TGTGCCAGCAGCTTAGGTCAGTTCAATCAGCCCCAGCATTTT.

The V call is TRBV6-1, the J call TRBJ1-2; D gene uncertain. The CDR3 contains 15 residues. Trimming removed 1 base at V and 4 bases at J, with 13 bases between. Germline V CDR1 and CDR2: MNHNS, SASEGT. The DNA of the CDR3 is TGTGCCAGCAGTGAAGTTTTTAGTGAGGGCTATGGCTACACCTTC. Translated: CASSEVFSEGYGYTF.

The chain joins TRBV30 to TRBJ1-5; D may be TRBD1 (6 bases). V dropped 2 bases and J dropped 0 bases, with 20 bases sitting between them. Germline V CDR1 and CDR2: GTSNPN, SVGIG (reference sequence). The CDR3 is 18 amino acids. The CDR3 protein is CAWSPGTKGFYSNQPQHF. CDR3 in DNA: TGTGCCTGGAGTCCCGGGACAAAGGGCTTCTATAGCAATCAGCCCCAGCATTTT.

This clone appeared a few times. The chain carries TRBV19 and TRBJ1-6; no firm D call. This CDR3 is 13 amino acids long. Looked up from germline, CDR1 is LNHDA and CDR2 is SQIVND (reference sequence). The germline V and J ends were trimmed by 5 bases and 7 bases, with 9 bases remaining between them. CDR3 coding DNA: TGTGCCAGTAGTCCGAGCCCGAATTCACCCCTCCACTTT. Residues: CASSPSPNSPLHF.

This rearrangement joins TRBV5-6 to TRBJ2-7, with TRBD1 matching over 7 bases. CDR1 SGHDT and CDR2 YYEEEE come from the germline V gene. The CDR3 contains 15 residues. The V and J ends lost 2 bases and 6 bases, in that order; junction bases with no gene match: 11. CDR3 nucleotides: TGTGCCAGCAGCTTTCCGGACAGGATGTCGAGCGAGCAGTACTTC. It specifies CASSFPDRMSSEQYF.

With respect to this clone: Sequence at one end of the junction differs from germline and may be a read error. This chain links TRBV7-9 with TRBJ2-7; TRBD1 matches 11 bases. The CDR3 runs 15 residues. Germline V gene data show CDR1 as SEHNR and CDR2 as FQNEAQ (reference sequence). The CDR3 region is CSSSLVGQGAYEQYF. As DNA, the CDR3 is TGTTCCAGCAGCTTAGTTGGACAGGGGGCTTACGAGCAGTACTTC. Combining the CDR3 with reference TRBV7-9 and TRBJ2-7 gives the whole variable domain DTGVSQNPRHKITKRGQNVTFRCDPISEHNRLYWYRQTLGQGPEFLTYFQNEAQLEKSRLLSDRFSAERPKGSFSTLEIQRTEQGDSAMYLCSSSLVGQGAYEQYFGPGTRLTVT.

This clone was seen a few times. J is TRBJ1-2 and V is TRBV4-1; weak D call: TRBD1 (6 bases). Deletions cut 1 base from V and 8 bases from J, with 17 bases between. The CDR3 is made up of 15 amino acids. Looked up from germline, CDR1 is MGHRA and CDR2 is YSYEKL. CDR3 region: CASSQGGRGAGGYTF. In DNA form, the CDR3 reads TGCGCCAGCAGCCAAGGAGGCAGGGGAGCAGGAGGCTACACCTTC.

This clone was observed a handful of times. This sequence joins TRBV9 and TRBJ2-3; TRBD1 might be the D (6 bases). The germline CDR1 and CDR2 sequences are SGDLS and YYNGEE. The CDR3 spans 15 residues. The V gene lost 3 bases and the J gene lost 0 bases, with 11 bases spanning the gap. CDR3 in DNA: TGTGCCAGCAGCGCCGGACAGCCCAGCACAGATACGCAGTATTTT. Its protein product is CASSAGQPSTDTQYF.